This TCR beta chain was recorded in a study of blood T cell repertoires in COVID-19. The CDR3 spans 15 residues. Per germline, CDR1 ENHRY and CDR2 SYGVKD. V was clipped by 4 bases and J by 1 base; unmatched bases: 4. This table comes from immunoSEQ multiplex PCR, and its TCRdb copy is limited to in-frame clones, with some not included. The table records around 100,000 clones, about 82% of them present only once. Sequencing was carried out using peripheral blood. The chain combines TRBV10-3 with TRBJ1-1; TRBD1 agrees at 9 bases. The clonotype comes from a man between 45 and 60 years old with active or convalescent COVID-19. The CDR3 reads CAISATGGANTEAFF. CDR3 nucleotide sequence: TGTGCCATCAGTGCGACAGGGGGTGCGAACACTGAAGCTTTCTTT.